This T cell receptor beta chain was sequenced during a study of blood T cells in healthy people across ages. PCR was performed a second time for about 7 to 12 cycles using a sample-barcoded 5' primer and a J-beta primer mix. Using its own MiXCR run on the 5' RACE reads, TCRdb lists one record per CDR3 protein. The sample yields around 1,700,000 distinct CDR3 sequences, over 25% seen once. The germline V gene has CDR1 MGHDK and CDR2 SYGVNS. The CDR3 consists of 15 residues. Losses at the gene ends were 1 base for V and 6 bases for J; bases not matched to a gene: 5. Study-level points and caveats: Unknown donor CMV status possibly confounded expanded clonotype changes. Unsorted PBMCs blocked a conclusive comparison of naive and antigen-experienced cells.

Turning to this clonotype: Its antigen is not identified.

The chain carries TRBV25-1 and TRBJ2-1; 8 nucleotides match TRBD2. The sequence was collected from a young woman in good health. The sequencing sample was made of blood. The CDR3 loop is CASSEFLSGTNEQFF. The CDR3 DNA is TGTGCCAGCAGTGAATTTCTTAGCGGGACCAATGAGCAGTTCTTC. Looking up the rest from reference TRBV25-1 and TRBJ2-1 gives the full variable domain: EADIYQTPRYLVIGTGKKITLECSQTMGHDKMYWYQQDPGMELHLIHYSYGVNSTEKGDLSSESTVSRIRTEHFPLTLESARPSHTSQYLCASSEFLSGTNEQFFGPGTRLTVL.